Listed below are T cell receptor beta chains from one sample, sequenced in a study of blood T cells in healthy people across ages. TCRdb independently ran MiXCR on the 5' RACE reads; one entry per CDR3 protein. The data show just under 750,000 distinct CDR3 sequences, about 20% seen once. The sample comprised blood. These receptors were collected from a man in his 70s in good health. Each CDR3 is given with its conserved first and last residue. Fields, in order: clone size, J gene, V gene, D gene, CDR3 protein, CDR3 DNA. A D gene is named only where the DNA matches it firmly. Not all rows give a size; the values are once, few, many and, for expanded clones, a class.

. | TRBJ2-2 | TRBV7-9 | TRBD1 | CASSLYGTANTGELFF | TGTGCCAGCAGCTTATATGGGACAGCGAACACCGGGGAGCTGTTTTTT
. | TRBJ2-1 | TRBV20-1 | . | CSASRFSYNEQFF | TGCAGTGCTAGTCGGTTCTCCTACAATGAGCAGTTCTTC
many | TRBJ1-1 | TRBV7-9 | . | CASSSGRNTEAFF | TGTGCCAGCAGCTCAGGTAGGAACACTGAAGCTTTCTTT
. | TRBJ2-7 | TRBV6-5 | TRBD2 | CASRVGTTLYEQYF | TGTGCCAGCAGGGTGGGGACTACCCTCTACGAGCAGTACTTC
many | TRBJ2-1 | TRBV7-2 | . | CASSVAGISYNEQFF | TGTGCCAGCAGCGTGGCGGGCATCTCCTACAATGAGCAGTTCTTC
. | TRBJ2-1 | TRBV12-3/TRBV12-4 | TRBD1 | CASSSRGGTAPYSSNEQFF | TGTGCCAGCAGTAGTAGAGGTGGGACAGCTCCTTATTCATCCAATGAGCAGTTCTTC
. | TRBJ1-3 | TRBV12-3/TRBV12-4 | . | CASSLSQGGHTIYF | TGTGCCAGCAGTTTGTCCCAGGGCGGCCACACCATATATTTT
. | TRBJ2-3 | TRBV5-1 | TRBD1 | CASSFARGTTDTQYF | TGCGCCAGCAGCTTCGCCAGGGGGACGACAGATACGCAGTATTTT
few | TRBJ2-3 | TRBV5-1 | . | CASSLDLAVNTQYF | TGCGCCAGCAGCTTAGATCTAGCTGTGAATACGCAGTATTTT
few | TRBJ2-3 | TRBV29-1 | TRBD2 | CSVGTSGRRDTQYF | TGCAGCGTTGGGACTAGCGGGAGAAGAGATACGCAGTATTTT
few | TRBJ2-1 | TRBV5-7 | TRBD2 | CASSQGLAVHDEQFF | TGTGCCAGCAGCCAGGGACTAGCGGTTCACGATGAGCAGTTCTTC
few | TRBJ1-2 | TRBV29-1 | . | CSVEGRDIHGYTF | TGCAGCGTTGAAGGGCGGGACATCCATGGCTACACCTTC
once | TRBJ2-1 | TRBV5-1 | TRBD2 | CASSLAGGQPNEQFF | TGCGCCAGCAGCCTGGCGGGAGGGCAACCCAATGAGCAGTTCTTC
. | TRBJ2-3 | TRBV12-3/TRBV12-4 | . | CASNSRGRADTQYF | TGTGCCAGCAACTCACGAGGCCGGGCAGATACGCAGTATTTT
. | TRBJ2-3 | TRBV3-1 | . | CASSQDLGAGSLAGTDTRYF | TGTGCCAGCAGCCAAGATTTGGGGGCGGGTTCCCTGGCGGGCACAGATACGCGGTATTTT
. | TRBJ2-7 | TRBV7-9 | TRBD2 | CASSFVQRGLDEQYF | TGTGCCAGCAGCTTTGTACAGCGGGGGTTGGACGAGCAGTACTTC
. | TRBJ1-4 | TRBV20-1 | . | CSARDRARGEKLFF | TGCAGTGCTAGAGATCGAGCTAGAGGGGAAAAACTGTTTTTT
few | TRBJ1-1 | TRBV5-5 | TRBD1 | CASSFPDRTNTEAFF | TGTGCCAGCAGCTTCCCGGACAGGACGAACACTGAAGCTTTCTTT
. | TRBJ2-1 | TRBV7-9 | . | CASSPRTENTMKQFF | TGTGCCAGCAGCCCTAGGACAGAGAATACAATGAAGCAGTTCTTC
few | TRBJ2-1 | TRBV5-6 | . | CASSPNPGKGPGYNEQFF | TGTGCCAGCAGCCCAAACCCGGGTAAGGGTCCTGGGTACAATGAGCAGTTCTTC
. | TRBJ1-2 | TRBV12-3/TRBV12-4 | . | CASSLQGAGNYGYTF | TGTGCCAGCAGTTTACAGGGTGCGGGTAACTATGGCTACACCTTC
few | TRBJ1-1 | TRBV3-1 | TRBD1 | CASSQDRGPDTEAFF | TGTGCCAGCAGCCAAGACAGGGGGCCGGACACTGAAGCTTTCTTT
. | TRBJ2-3 | TRBV5-1 | . | CASSLTVSSTDTQYF | TGCGCCAGCAGCCTGACAGTATCTAGCACAGATACGCAGTATTTT
few | TRBJ1-2 | TRBV5-1 | . | CASSLDSRVDGYTF | TGCGCCAGCAGCTTGGATTCCAGGGTGGATGGCTACACCTTC
. | TRBJ2-1 | TRBV4-3 | . | CASSQMYMRVLEQFF | TGCGCCAGCAGCCAAATGTACATGCGGGTATTGGAGCAGTTCTTC
many | TRBJ1-6 | TRBV7-8 | . | CASSPTEIYNSPLHF | TGTGCCAGCAGCCCGACAGAGATCTATAATTCACCCCTCCACTTT
. | TRBJ2-7 | TRBV20-1 | . | CSASQYEQYF | TGCAGTGCTAGCCAGTACGAGCAGTACTTC
. | TRBJ2-2 | TRBV7-9 | . | CASSWGRLNTGELFF | TGTGCCAGCAGCTGGGGACGGCTGAACACCGGGGAGCTGTTTTTT
few | TRBJ2-4 | TRBV7-2 | . | CASSQRRAGQLAKNIQYF | TGTGCCAGCAGCCAACGACGGGCGGGACAACTAGCCAAAAACATTCAGTACTTC
many | TRBJ2-7 | TRBV4-2 | TRBD1 | CASSRPGQGVHEQYF | TGTGCCAGCAGCCGCCCGGGACAGGGAGTCCACGAGCAGTACTTC
. | TRBJ1-6 | TRBV20-1 | . | CSANPGTGSHSPLHF | TGCAGTGCTAATCCGGGTACAGGGAGTCATTCACCCCTCCACTTT
few | TRBJ1-5 | TRBV6-6 | . | CASRDRGYQPQHF | TGTGCCAGCCGGGACCGCGGATATCAGCCCCAGCATTTT
once | TRBJ2-1 | TRBV20-1 | TRBD2 | CSARTSGRGVEQFF | TGCAGTGCCCGGACTAGCGGGAGAGGGGTTGAGCAGTTCTTC
. | TRBJ2-5 | TRBV7-2 | . | CASSLKPTGALRSETQYF | TGTGCCAGCAGCTTAAAGCCCACGGGGGCCTTACGGTCGGAGACCCAGTACTTC
few | TRBJ2-5 | TRBV5-1 | . | CASSLGPQQETQYF | TGCGCCAGCAGCTTGGGCCCCCAGCAAGAGACCCAGTACTTC
few | TRBJ1-4 | TRBV30 | . | CAWSVQRGLFF | TGTGCCTGGAGTGTACAACGGGGGCTGTTTTTT
few | TRBJ2-7 | TRBV5-1 | TRBD1 | CASSRATQGAYEQYF | TGCGCCAGCAGCCGCGCCACGCAGGGGGCCTACGAGCAGTACTTC
many | TRBJ2-7 | TRBV5-1 | . | CASSLAESYEQYF | TGCGCCAGCAGCTTGGCGGAATCCTACGAGCAGTACTTC
few | TRBJ2-6 | TRBV28 | . | CASNVGSGANVLTF | TGTGCCAGCAATGTGGGATCTGGGGCCAACGTCCTGACTTTC
. | TRBJ2-5 | TRBV29-1 | . | CSSGGSGVETQYF | TGCAGCTCTGGTGGCTCAGGTGTAGAGACCCAGTACTTC
. | TRBJ1-4 | TRBV7-8 | TRBD1 | CASSQAGTGGEKLFF | TGTGCCAGCAGCCAAGCCGGGACAGGGGGAGAAAAACTGTTTTTT
many | TRBJ2-3 | TRBV28 | . | CASSLGTDRTDTQYF | TGTGCCAGCAGTTTAGGGACGGACCGCACAGATACGCAGTATTTT
. | TRBJ1-1 | TRBV5-1 | . | CASFSGGQLNTEAFF | TGCGCCAGCTTCTCGGGAGGACAACTGAACACTGAAGCTTTCTTT
. | TRBJ1-1 | TRBV12-3/TRBV12-4 | TRBD1 | CASSRGQGRRAFF | TGTGCCAGCAGCAGGGGACAGGGCAGAAGGGCTTTCTTT
few | TRBJ2-3 | TRBV7-3 | TRBD2 | CTSSLTVGGRGRTQYF | TGTACCAGCAGCTTAACTGTCGGCGGGAGGGGTCGTACGCAGTATTTT
. | TRBJ1-4 | TRBV7-9 | . | CASSRGLANEKLFF | TGTGCCAGCAGCCGGGGGTTGGCTAATGAAAAACTGTTTTTT
. | TRBJ1-2 | TRBV20-1 | . | CSAIRADTF | TGCAGTGCTATCAGGGCAGACACCTTC
. | TRBJ2-1 | TRBV15 | . | CATSRAPPATYNEQFF | TGTGCCACCAGCAGAGCCCCGCCGGCAACCTACAATGAGCAGTTCTTC
few | TRBJ2-1 | TRBV25-1 | . | CASSVRLYNEQFF | TGTGCCAGCAGTGTCCGCCTCTACAATGAGCAGTTCTTC
few | TRBJ2-5 | TRBV5-1 | . | CASSFTDPTRTQYF | TGCGCCAGCAGCTTTACGGACCCCACTAGGACCCAGTACTTC
. | TRBJ1-4 | TRBV20-1 | . | CSARDFTGLDEKLFF | TGCAGTGCTAGAGATTTTACAGGGCTAGATGAAAAACTGTTTTTT
. | TRBJ1-2 | TRBV27 | . | CAIPGAFYGYTF | TGTGCCATCCCGGGGGCCTTCTATGGCTACACCTTC
. | TRBJ1-2 | TRBV27 | TRBD1 | CASRTGHYGYTF | TGTGCCAGCAGGACAGGGCACTATGGCTACACCTTC
few | TRBJ1-1 | TRBV20-1 | . | CSARYAGNTEAFF | TGCAGTGCTAGATACGCGGGGAACACTGAAGCTTTCTTT
. | TRBJ1-2 | TRBV12-3/TRBV12-4 | . | CASSPVGGGTNYGYTF | TGTGCCAGCAGCCCCGTAGGGGGGGGCACTAACTATGGCTACACCTTC
. | TRBJ1-2 | TRBV20-1 | . | CSARPPGVSGYTF | TGCAGTGCTCGGCCCCCGGGGGTTTCTGGCTACACCTTC
. | TRBJ1-4 | TRBV20-1 | . | CSAPRGAGDNEKLFF | TGCAGTGCTCCCCGAGGGGCAGGCGATAATGAAAAACTGTTTTTT